Below, 16 T cell receptor beta chains from the same sample are listed, as sequenced in a study of blood T cell repertoires in COVID-19. Only in-frame clones appear in the TCRdb table, and some are missing; sequencing was by immunoSEQ multiplex PCR. The sample shows 240,000 or so clones, about 73% of them seen only once. Input material: peripheral blood. The receptors were gathered from a woman of 80 years or more with acute or convalescent COVID-19.

The chain combines TRBV5-1 with TRBJ1-2; D gene unclear. Per the germline V gene, CDR1 is SGHRS and CDR2 is YFSETQ. This CDR3 has 16 residues. V dropped 0 bases and J dropped 0 bases, with 12 bases sitting between them. Here the CDR3 DNA reads TGCGCCAGCAGCTTGGATTCACAGACCTCTAACTATGGCTACACCTTC. As protein: CASSLDSQTSNYGYTF.

This clone was detected a few times. This chain links TRBV11-3 with TRBJ2-2; possibly TRBD2 for D (6 bases). Trimming took off 6 bases at V and 7 bases at J, with 15 bases between the two ends. The CDR3 is made up of 14 amino acids. Germline assignment: CDR1 SGHNT and CDR2 YENEEA. CDR3 sequence reads: CASRLGGAIGELFF. For the CDR3, the DNA is TGTGCCAGCAGACTAGGAGGGGCCATCGGGGAGCTGTTTTTT.

The V gene is TRBV4-1, the J gene TRBJ1-2; D not resolved. The ends were cut back, 0 bases at V and 7 bases at J, with 18 bases in the middle. Germline loops: CDR1 MGHRA, CDR2 YSYEKL. The CDR3 is 16 amino acids. In DNA form, the CDR3 reads TGCGCCAGCAGCCAAGATGGTGTCCTCCCTTTCGGTGGCTACACCTTC. This sequence encodes CASSQDGVLPFGGYTF.

The sample holds a few counts of this clone. The chain joins TRBV3-1 (or the pseudogene TRBV3-2) to TRBJ1-5, with 7 bases fitting TRBD1. CDR1 and CDR2 from the germline V gene are LGHDT and YNNKEL (reference sequence). The CDR3 runs to 15 residues. The junction had 5 bases not matched to a gene; V was cut back by 3 bases and J by 3 bases. The CDR3 loop reads CASSQGQTYNQPQHF. CDR3 sequence (DNA): TGTGCCAGCAGCCAGGGACAGACCTACAATCAGCCCCAGCATTTT.

This clone was counted a single time. The chain has TRBV4-3 and TRBJ1-1; 7 bases align to TRBD1. Trimming took 4 bases from V and 0 from J; bases not matched to a gene: 5. The germline V gene has CDR1 LGHNA and CDR2 YSLEER. This CDR3 has 15 residues. CDR3 nucleotides: TGCGCCAGCAGCCTATCCGGACAGGTGAACACTGAAGCTTTCTTT. This codes for CASSLSGQVNTEAFF.

The chain carries TRBV27 and TRBJ1-5, with 12 bases identical to TRBD1. CDR3 length: 15 residues. Germline trimming cut 6 bases from V and 7 bases from J; bases unmatched to any gene: 7. Germline lookup yields CDR1 MNHEY and CDR2 SMNVEV (reference sequence). The CDR3 here is CASSRDRGLGQPQHF. The CDR3 coding sequence is TGTGCCAGCAGCCGGGACAGGGGGCTGGGGCAGCCCCAGCATTTT.

The genes are TRBV4-3 and TRBJ1-2; TRBD1 agrees at 11 bases. The length of the CDR3 is 16 residues. Germline V CDR1 and CDR2: LGHNA, YSLEER. With V trimmed by 0 bases and J by 7 bases, 7 bases remained unmatched. The chain's CDR3 is CASSQEMRTGGRGYTF. The CDR3 DNA is TGCGCCAGCAGCCAAGAAATGCGGACAGGGGGCCGTGGCTACACCTTC.

This clone was seen a few times. The chain has TRBV7-9 and TRBJ1-2; TRBD1 might be the D (6 bases). The CDR3 loop spans 14 amino acids. Trimming removed 1 base from V and 6 bases from J, with 12 bases in between. Looked up from germline, CDR1 is SEHNR and CDR2 is FQNEAQ (reference sequence). As DNA, the CDR3 is TGTGCCAGCAGCTTAGTACAGGGCTACCATGGCTACACCTTC. This codes for CASSLVQGYHGYTF.

The J gene is TRBJ1-5, the V gene TRBV10-1, with 7 bases that match TRBD1. This CDR3 has 14 amino acids. Germline V gene sequence: CDR1 WNHNN, CDR2 SYGVQD (reference sequence). V shed 10 bases, J shed 5 bases, and the junction held 11 bases outside the gene matches. The CDR3 loop reads CAIARQGSHQPQHF. As DNA, the CDR3 is TGCGCCATCGCGAGACAGGGAAGTCATCAGCCCCAGCATTTT.

In this sample, this clone turned up many times. This sequence joins TRBV10-1 and TRBJ2-2; 13 bases are shared with TRBD2. The length of the CDR3 is 18 residues. Germline assignment: CDR1 WNHNN and CDR2 SYGVQD (reference sequence). V gave up 0 bases and J gave up 1 base; unmatched junction bases: 2. The CDR3 DNA reads TGCGCCAGCAGTGAGTCGGGACTAGCGGGACAGAACACCGGGGAGCTGTTTTTT. Translated, it gives CASSESGLAGQNTGELFF.

This CDR3 reads CASSPVQYQETQYF. In nucleotides, the CDR3 is TGTGCCAGCTCACCAGTCCAGTACCAAGAGACCCAGTACTTC. The chain employs TRBV18 and TRBJ2-5; no reliable D call. Germline values: CDR1 KGHSH, CDR2 LQKENI. Trimming removed 2 bases at V and 0 bases at J, with 7 bases between. The CDR3 is made up of 14 amino acids.

This clone was detected only a few times. Additional DNA sequences in this sample encode the identical CDR3. This chain links TRBV12-3 or TRBV12-4 with TRBJ1-2, with TRBD1 matching over 8 bases. Trimming removed 6 bases from V and 6 bases from J; junction bases left unmatched: 6. This CDR3 spans 13 amino acids. The CDR3 region has the DNA TGTGCCAGCAGATCGACAGGGGTGGATGGCTACACCTTC. Residues: CASRSTGVDGYTF.

This chain links TRBV5-5 with TRBJ1-4; no firm D call. CDR1 and CDR2 (germline): SGHKS, YYEKEE (reference sequence). V lost 2 bases and J lost 8, with 7 bases in between. The CDR3 totals 12 residues. The CDR3 sequence: CASSFTREKLFF. The CDR3 DNA sequence: TGTGCCAGCAGCTTTACTAGGGAAAAACTGTTTTTT.

This clone has just a few counts. The genes are TRBV9 and TRBJ2-1; perhaps TRBD1 as D (6 bases). This CDR3 has 14 residues. V lost 1 base and J lost 7, with 12 bases in between. Looked up from germline, CDR1 is SGDLS and CDR2 is YYNGEE. The CDR3 sequence: CASSVSGTTNEQFF. DNA of the CDR3: TGTGCCAGCAGCGTATCCGGGACAACGAATGAGCAGTTCTTC.

The rearrangement links TRBV25-1 to TRBJ2-1, with 7 bases identical to TRBD2. V shed 3 bases, J shed 6 bases, and the junction held 8 bases outside the gene matches. Germline V lookup: CDR1 MGHDK, CDR2 SYGVNS. This CDR3 is 15 amino acids long. CDR3 sequence reads: CASSEGDYLFNEQFF. For the CDR3, the DNA is TGTGCCAGCAGTGAGGGGGACTATCTATTCAATGAGCAGTTCTTC.

This clone was detected a few times. The rearrangement joins TRBV5-1 to TRBJ1-4; 12 bases agree with TRBD1. The junction had 10 bases not matched to a gene; V was cut back by 7 bases and J by 12 bases. The CDR3 extends over 14 amino acids. Germline CDR1 and CDR2: SGHRS and YFSETQ. CDR3 amino acids: CASAPGTGGDELFF. CDR3 nucleotides: TGCGCCAGCGCCCCCGGGACAGGGGGCGATGAACTGTTTTTT.